This T cell receptor beta chain came from a study of T cells after yellow fever vaccination. Study details: The SMART-Seq v4 Ultra Low Input method served to prepare the low-cell-number fractions.

This clonotype was seen only a few times. Via MiXCR, TCRdb re-called the 5' RACE reads, giving one row per CDR3 protein. The sample consists of 450,000 to 550,000 distinct CDR3 sequences, under 25% of them appearing once. V lost 1 base and J 4 bases, leaving 14 bases between the germline ends. The CDR3 consists of 15 residues. CDR1 and CDR2 (germline): DFQATT, SNEGSKA (reference sequence). The receptor was isolated from a man aged 30-40 years who received the YFV17D yellow fever vaccine. Sequences were derived from PBMCs, sampled 15 days after the yellow fever booster vaccination. V gene TRBV20-1 combines with J gene TRBJ1-3; a possible D gene is TRBD1 (5 bases). CDR3 sequence (DNA): TGCAGTGCTAGAGGGACCGGGGCTGCCGGAAACACCATATATTTT. This sequence encodes CSARGTGAAGNTIYF.